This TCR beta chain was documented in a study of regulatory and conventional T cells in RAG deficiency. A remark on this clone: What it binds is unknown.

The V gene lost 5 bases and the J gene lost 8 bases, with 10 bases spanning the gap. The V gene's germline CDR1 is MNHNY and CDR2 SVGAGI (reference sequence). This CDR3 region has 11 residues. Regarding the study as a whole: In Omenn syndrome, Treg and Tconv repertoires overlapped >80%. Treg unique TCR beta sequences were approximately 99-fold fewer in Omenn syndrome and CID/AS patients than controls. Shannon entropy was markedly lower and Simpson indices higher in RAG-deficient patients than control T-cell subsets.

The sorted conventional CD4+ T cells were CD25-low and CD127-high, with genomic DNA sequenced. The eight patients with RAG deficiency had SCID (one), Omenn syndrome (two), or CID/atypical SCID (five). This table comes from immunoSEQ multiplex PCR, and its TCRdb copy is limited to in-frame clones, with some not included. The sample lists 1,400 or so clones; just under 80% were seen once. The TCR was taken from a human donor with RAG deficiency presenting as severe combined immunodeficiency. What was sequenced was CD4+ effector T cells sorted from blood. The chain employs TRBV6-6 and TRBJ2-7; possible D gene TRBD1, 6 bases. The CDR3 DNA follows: TGTGCCAGCAGTAAGACAGGAAAGCAGTACTTC. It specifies CASSKTGKQYF.